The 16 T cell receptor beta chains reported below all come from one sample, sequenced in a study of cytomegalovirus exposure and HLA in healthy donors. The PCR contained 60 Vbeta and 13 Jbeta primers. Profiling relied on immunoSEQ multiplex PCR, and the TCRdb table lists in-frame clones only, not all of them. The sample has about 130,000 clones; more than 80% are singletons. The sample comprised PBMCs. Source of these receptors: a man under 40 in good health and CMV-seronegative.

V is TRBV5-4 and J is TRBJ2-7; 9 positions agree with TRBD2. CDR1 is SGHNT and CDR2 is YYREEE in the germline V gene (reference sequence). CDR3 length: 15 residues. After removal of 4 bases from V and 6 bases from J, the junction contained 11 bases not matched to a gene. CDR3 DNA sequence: TGTGCCAGCAGCCCAGGTCGGGGACTAGCAGGCGAGCAGTACTTC. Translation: CASSPGRGLAGEQYF.

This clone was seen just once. CDR3 amino acids: CASSQCGTGGSGANVLTF. The CDR3 DNA follows: TGCGCCAGCAGTCAATGTGGGACAGGGGGCTCTGGGGCCAACGTCCTGACTTTC. J is TRBJ2-6 and V is TRBV23-1; 11 bases agree with TRBD1. TRBV23-1 is assigned to the ORF class and has an uncertain function. The CDR3 is 18 amino acids. The J segment lost 0 bases and the V segment lost 1 base, leaving 2 bases of the junction unmatched.

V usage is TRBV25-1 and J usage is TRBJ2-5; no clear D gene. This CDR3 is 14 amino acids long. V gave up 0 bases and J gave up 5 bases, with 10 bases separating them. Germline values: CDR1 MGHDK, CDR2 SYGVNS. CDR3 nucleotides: TGTGCCAGCAGTGAATACCCGGCGCGGGAGACCCAGTACTTC. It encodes CASSEYPARETQYF.

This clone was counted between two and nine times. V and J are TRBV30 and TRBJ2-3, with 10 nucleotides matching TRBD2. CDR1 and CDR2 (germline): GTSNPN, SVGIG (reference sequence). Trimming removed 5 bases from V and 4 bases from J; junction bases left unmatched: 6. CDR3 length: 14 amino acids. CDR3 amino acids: CAWGGLANADTQYF. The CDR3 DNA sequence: TGTGCCTGGGGGGGACTAGCGAACGCAGATACGCAGTATTTT.

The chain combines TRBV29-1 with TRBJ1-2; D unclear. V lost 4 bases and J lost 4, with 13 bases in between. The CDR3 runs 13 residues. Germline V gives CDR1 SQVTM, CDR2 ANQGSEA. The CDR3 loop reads CSVAWAASYGYTF. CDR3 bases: TGCAGCGTTGCATGGGCCGCAAGCTATGGCTACACCTTC.

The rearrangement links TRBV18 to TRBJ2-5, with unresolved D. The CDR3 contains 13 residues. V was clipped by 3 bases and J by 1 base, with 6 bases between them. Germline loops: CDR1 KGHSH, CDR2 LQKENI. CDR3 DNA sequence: TGTGCCAGCTCACCTAGCATCCAAGAGACCCAGTACTTC. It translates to CASSPSIQETQYF.

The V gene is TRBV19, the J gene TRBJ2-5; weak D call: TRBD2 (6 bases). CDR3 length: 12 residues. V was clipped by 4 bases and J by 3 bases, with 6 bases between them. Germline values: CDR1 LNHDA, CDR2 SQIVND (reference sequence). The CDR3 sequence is CASSRREETQYF. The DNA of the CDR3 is TGTGCCAGTAGTAGGAGGGAAGAGACCCAGTACTTC.

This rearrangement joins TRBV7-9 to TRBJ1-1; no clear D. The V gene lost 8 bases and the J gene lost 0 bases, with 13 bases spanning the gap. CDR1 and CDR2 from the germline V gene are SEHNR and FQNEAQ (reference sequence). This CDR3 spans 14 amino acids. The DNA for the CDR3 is TGTGCCAGCTTTTATTCGGCGGTGAACACTGAAGCTTTCTTT. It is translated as CASFYSAVNTEAFF.

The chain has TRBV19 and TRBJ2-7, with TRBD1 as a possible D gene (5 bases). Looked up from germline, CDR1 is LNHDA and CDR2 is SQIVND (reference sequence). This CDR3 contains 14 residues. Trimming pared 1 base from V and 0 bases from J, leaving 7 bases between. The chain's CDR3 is CASSIGQLSYEQYF. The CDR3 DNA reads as TGTGCCAGTAGTATAGGACAGCTCTCCTACGAGCAGTACTTC.

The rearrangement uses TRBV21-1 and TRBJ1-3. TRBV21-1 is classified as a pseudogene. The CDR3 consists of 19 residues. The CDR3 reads CASSKEGGKQMCSGNTIYF. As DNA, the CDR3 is TGTGCCAGCAGCAAAGAGGGGGGGAAACAAATGTGCTCTGGAAACACCATATATTTT.

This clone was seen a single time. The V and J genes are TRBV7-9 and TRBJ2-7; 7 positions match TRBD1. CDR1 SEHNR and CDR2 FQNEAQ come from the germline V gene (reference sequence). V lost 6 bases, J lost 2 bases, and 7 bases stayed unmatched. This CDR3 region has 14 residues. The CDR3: CASSGTANPYEQYF. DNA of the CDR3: TGTGCCAGCAGTGGGACAGCGAACCCCTACGAGCAGTACTTC.

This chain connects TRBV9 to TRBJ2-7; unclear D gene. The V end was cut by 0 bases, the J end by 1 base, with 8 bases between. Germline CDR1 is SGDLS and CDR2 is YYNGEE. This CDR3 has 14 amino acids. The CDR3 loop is CASSVGAESYEQYF. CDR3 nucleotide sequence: TGTGCCAGCAGCGTAGGGGCAGAATCCTACGAGCAGTACTTC.

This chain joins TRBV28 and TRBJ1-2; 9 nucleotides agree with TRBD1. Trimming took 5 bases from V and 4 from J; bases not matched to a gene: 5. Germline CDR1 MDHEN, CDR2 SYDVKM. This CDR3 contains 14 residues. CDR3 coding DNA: TGTGCCAGCAGTCCTACAGGGGGCGGCTATGGCTACACCTTC. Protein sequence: CASSPTGGGYGYTF.

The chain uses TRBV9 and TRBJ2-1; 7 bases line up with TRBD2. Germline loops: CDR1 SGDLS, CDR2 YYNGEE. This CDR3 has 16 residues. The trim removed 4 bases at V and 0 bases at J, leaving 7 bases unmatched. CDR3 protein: CASSPLGGSSYNEQFF. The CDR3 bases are TGTGCCAGCAGCCCCCTGGGGGGGAGCTCCTACAATGAGCAGTTCTTC.

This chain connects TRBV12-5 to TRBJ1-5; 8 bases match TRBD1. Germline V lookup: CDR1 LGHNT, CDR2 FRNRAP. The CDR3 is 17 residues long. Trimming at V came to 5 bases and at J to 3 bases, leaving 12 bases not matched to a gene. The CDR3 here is CASGQPAGTGPNQPQHF. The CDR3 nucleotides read TGTGCTAGTGGTCAGCCAGCCGGGACAGGTCCCAATCAGCCCCAGCATTTT.

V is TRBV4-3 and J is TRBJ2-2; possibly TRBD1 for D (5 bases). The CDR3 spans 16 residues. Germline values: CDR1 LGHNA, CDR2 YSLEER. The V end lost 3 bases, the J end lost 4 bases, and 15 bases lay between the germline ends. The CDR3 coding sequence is TGCGCCAGCAGCCAGCAACAGGTCGTGTGCACCGGGGAGCTGTTTTTT. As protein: CASSQQQVVCTGELFF.